The 8 T cell receptor beta chains presented below share a single source sample, sequenced in a study of blood T cells in healthy people across ages. Primers used in a second PCR of about 6 to 11 cycles were a sample-barcoded 5' primer and a J-beta primer mix. TCRdb processed the 5' RACE reads anew with MiXCR; each CDR3 protein has one entry. The sample carries some 1,500,000 distinct CDR3 sequences, roughly 43% recorded once. The source material was blood. All receptors come from a woman aged 18-29 years in good health.

The genes are TRBV7-2 and TRBJ1-2, with 8 nucleotides matching TRBD1. After removal of 3 bases from V and 12 bases from J, the junction contained 6 bases not matched to a gene. CDR3 length: 12 residues. Germline V CDR1 and CDR2: SGHTA, FQGNSA. The CDR3: CASSLGTGSNTF. The CDR3 DNA is TGTGCCAGCAGCTTGGGGACAGGTAGTAACACCTTC.

V gene TRBV20-1 combines with J gene TRBJ2-1; D is unclear. CDR3 length: 13 amino acids. CDR1 and CDR2 (germline): DFQATT, SNEGSKA (reference sequence). Trimming took 5 bases from V and 2 from J, leaving 10 bases between them. CDR3 DNA sequence: TGCAGTGCTGTATGGACCACCTACAATGAGCAGTTCTTC. This sequence encodes CSAVWTTYNEQFF.

This clonotype turned up a few times. V is TRBV6-1 and J is TRBJ1-2; D uncertain. Germline CDR1 reads MNHNS; CDR2 reads SASEGT. CDR3 length: 14 residues. V lost 2 bases and J 0 bases, leaving 7 bases between the germline ends. Here the CDR3 reads CASSEWVTNYGYTF. CDR3 sequence (DNA): TGTGCCAGCAGTGAATGGGTAACTAACTATGGCTACACCTTC.

V and J are TRBV24-1 and TRBJ1-1, with D unresolved. CDR1 and CDR2 (germline): KGHDR, SFDVKD. The CDR3 length is 15 residues. V gave up 4 bases and J gave up 4 bases, with 15 bases separating them. The CDR3: CATSDSGMDGTEAFF. The DNA for the CDR3 is TGTGCCACCAGTGACTCCGGAATGGACGGCACTGAAGCTTTCTTT.

The V and J genes are TRBV29-1 and TRBJ2-1; 11 bases map to TRBD2. The CDR3 totals 14 residues. CDR1 and CDR2 (germline): SQVTM, ANQGSEA. The ends lost 4 bases at V and 9 bases at J; junction bases unmatched: 8. As DNA, the CDR3 is TGCAGCGTTGGGATAGGACTAGCGGGTTTTGAGCAGTTCTTC. Translating gives CSVGIGLAGFEQFF.

The chain carries TRBV6-1 and TRBJ1-1; no definite D call. The germline V gene encodes CDR1 MNHNS and CDR2 SASEGT. This CDR3 is 11 amino acids long. Trimming removed 7 bases at V and 1 base at J, with 4 bases between. CDR3 loop: CASKENTEAFF. The CDR3 DNA follows: TGTGCCAGCAAGGAGAACACTGAAGCTTTCTTT.

This clonotype was seen only a few times. The rearrangement joins TRBV11-2 to TRBJ2-1; possibly TRBD1 for D (6 bases). This CDR3 has 21 residues. Trimming shortened V by 2 bases and J by 0 bases, and 26 bases separated the two germline ends. Per germline, CDR1 SGHAT and CDR2 FQNNGV. Written as DNA, the CDR3 is TGTGCCAGCAGCTTATCAAAAGGGACAAGCGGTCCCAGATTCTCCTACAATGAGCAGTTCTTC. It codes for CASSLSKGTSGPRFSYNEQFF.

The chain employs TRBV21-1 and TRBJ1-1. TRBV21-1 is marked as a pseudogene. This CDR3 contains 14 residues. The CDR3 spells CASSVGSADTEAFF. The CDR3, as DNA: TGTGCCAGCAGTGTGGGCTCGGCGGACACTGAAGCTTTCTTT.